Below, 26 T cell receptor beta chains from the same sample are listed, as sequenced in a study of T cell responses to AZD1222 COVID-19 vaccine. Here immunoSEQ multiplex PCR was the method, and the copy in TCRdb shows in-frame clones only, minus some. The sample lists about 140,000 clones; about 92% were seen once. Here the sequenced sample was peripheral blood, taken 28 days after the second AZD1222 dose. These receptors were collected from an adult who received the AZD1222 COVID-19 vaccine.

V usage is TRBV25-1 and J usage is TRBJ2-2, with 7 positions matching TRBD1. In germline, CDR1 is MGHDK, CDR2 SYGVNS. The CDR3 extends over 15 amino acids. V lost 7 bases and J lost 4; bases outside the gene matches: 9. CDR3: CASTGRQGGTGELFF. The CDR3 nucleotides are TGTGCCAGCACGGGAAGACAGGGTGGCACCGGGGAGCTGTTTTTT.

The chain is built from TRBV5-1 and TRBJ2-3; 7 bases align to TRBD2. There are 16 residues in the CDR3. Looked up from germline, CDR1 is SGHRS and CDR2 is YFSETQ. The junction had 8 bases not matched to a gene; V was cut back by 2 bases and J by 2 bases. CDR3 region: CASSLYPSGNTDTQYF. DNA for the CDR3: TGCGCCAGCAGCTTATACCCTAGCGGAAACACAGATACGCAGTATTTT.

The V gene is TRBV19, the J gene TRBJ1-2; D perhaps matches TRBD1 (5 bases). Between the trimmed V and J ends, which lost 4 bases and 2 bases, there was a span of 17 bases. Germline CDR1 reads LNHDA; CDR2 reads SQIVND (reference sequence). CDR3 size: 16 residues. In DNA, the CDR3 is TGTGCCAGTAGTACCCTCTCAGGGACGGGCAACTATGGCTACACCTTC. Residues: CASSTLSGTGNYGYTF.

This chain joins TRBV28 and TRBJ2-2; 13 nucleotides align to TRBD2. The CDR3 has 17 amino acids. Germline V gene sequence: CDR1 MDHEN, CDR2 SYDVKM. Unmatched junction bases numbered 7, after V lost 5 bases and J lost 4 bases. CDR3 residues: CASSGTSGKARTGELFF. The CDR3 nucleotides are TGTGCCAGCAGTGGGACTAGCGGGAAGGCTCGCACCGGGGAGCTGTTTTTT.

For this clone: Other DNA sequences of this sample code for an identical CDR3. This chain joins TRBV7-2 and TRBJ2-2, with D possibly matching TRBD1 (5 bases). Trimming pared 1 base from V and 1 base from J, leaving 7 bases between. CDR3 length: 15 residues. Germline values: CDR1 SGHTA, CDR2 FQGNSA. CDR3 loop: CASSLEGLNTGELFF. In nucleotides, the CDR3 is TGTGCCAGCAGCTTAGAGGGGTTGAACACCGGGGAGCTGTTTTTT. The full variable domain, its missing parts supplied by reference TRBV7-2 and TRBJ2-2, is GAGVSQSPSNKVTEKGKDVELRCDPISGHTALYWYRQSLGQGLEFLIYFQGNSAPDKSGLPSDRFSAERTGGSVSTLTIQRTQQEDSAVYLCASSLEGLNTGELFFGEGSRLTVL.

The chain carries TRBV28 and TRBJ2-7, with 7 bases identical to TRBD1. Germline CDR1 is MDHEN and CDR2 is SYDVKM. V shed 4 bases and J 7 bases; nucleotides not matched to a gene: 19. The CDR3 extends over 17 amino acids. The CDR3 region has the DNA TGTGCCAGCAGTTCTAGTTTATATTCGACAGGGCCGGGTGAGCAGTACTTC. This gives the protein CASSSSLYSTGPGEQYF.

The chain employs TRBV4-1 and TRBJ2-3; D remains ambiguous. This CDR3 spans 15 amino acids. V was pared by 0 bases and J by 0 bases, with 7 bases between. Germline CDR1 reads MGHRA; CDR2 reads YSYEKL. CDR3 sequence: CASSQDMRSTDTQYF. CDR3 DNA: TGCGCCAGCAGCCAAGATATGCGGAGCACAGATACGCAGTATTTT.

The chain has TRBV7-3 and TRBJ2-3; 14 nucleotides align to TRBD2. This CDR3 has 16 residues. Germline assignment: CDR1 SGHTA and CDR2 FQGTGA. V gave up 4 bases and J gave up 5 bases; unmatched junction bases: 5. The CDR3 is CASSSGLAGVGDTQYF. The CDR3 DNA reads TGTGCCAGCAGCTCGGGACTAGCGGGAGTGGGAGATACGCAGTATTTT.

The chain employs TRBV28 and TRBJ1-2, with D tentatively TRBD1 (5 bases). The CDR3 loop spans 12 amino acids. The V end was cut by 6 bases, the J end by 8 bases, with 13 bases between. The germline CDR1 and CDR2 sequences are MDHEN and SYDVKM. CDR3 sequence: CASRSPGYGYTF. DNA of the CDR3: TGTGCCAGCAGGTCCCCAGGGTACGGCTACACCTTC.

The rearrangement links TRBV12-3 or TRBV12-4 to TRBJ1-5; no reliable D call. The CDR3 extends over 13 amino acids. The V gene lost 7 bases and the J gene lost 0 bases, with 7 bases spanning the gap. For the CDR3, the DNA is TGTGCCAGCACAGGAGTTAGCAATCAGCCCCAGCATTTT. It encodes CASTGVSNQPQHF.

This chain links TRBV5-1 with TRBJ1-2, with D possibly TRBD1 on 5 matching bases. V lost 5 bases and J lost 8, with 22 bases in between. The germline CDR1 and CDR2 sequences are SGHRS and YFSETQ. The CDR3 spans 15 residues. The CDR3 here is CASRHQGFVSDGYTF. CDR3 nucleotides: TGCGCCAGCAGACATCAGGGTTTTGTCTCGGACGGCTACACCTTC.

This clone is a singleton in its sample. The chain couples TRBV28 to TRBJ2-1, with 9 bases that match TRBD2. There are 15 residues in the CDR3. Trimming took 7 bases from V and 10 from J; bases not matched to a gene: 14. CDR1 MDHEN and CDR2 SYDVKM come from the germline V gene. This chain's CDR3 is CASKISGRLIREQFF. CDR3 bases: TGTGCCAGCAAAATTAGCGGGAGACTGATTCGCGAGCAGTTCTTC.

The chain has TRBV10-1 and TRBJ2-3; maybe TRBD2 (5 bases). The germline CDR1 and CDR2 sequences are WNHNN and SYGVQD (reference sequence). The CDR3 has 12 residues. Trimming took off 5 bases at V and 6 bases at J, with 9 bases between the two ends. The CDR3 loop is CASSTSGDTQYF. CDR3 bases: TGCGCCAGCAGTACTAGTGGGGATACGCAGTATTTT.

The chain combines TRBV3-1 (or the pseudogene TRBV3-2) with TRBJ2-5, with 8 bases fitting TRBD2. The CDR3 is 16 residues long. V shed 1 base and J 4 bases; nucleotides not matched to a gene: 8. Germline V gives CDR1 LGHDT, CDR2 YNNKEL (reference sequence). The CDR3 region has the DNA TGTGCCAGCAGCCAAGTCGGAGCGGGAGCAGGAGAGACCCAGTACTTC. Its protein product is CASSQVGAGAGETQYF.

The chain carries TRBV19 and TRBJ2-2; either TRBD1 or TRBD2 may supply D (6 bases each). With 1 base removed from V and 0 bases from J, the gap between germline ends came to 12 bases. CDR3 length: 17 amino acids. Looked up from germline, CDR1 is LNHDA and CDR2 is SQIVND (reference sequence). The CDR3 DNA reads TGTGCCAGTAGTATAGTTTCGGGGGCCTCGAACACCGGGGAGCTGTTTTTT. Translated: CASSIVSGASNTGELFF.

The chain joins TRBV28 to TRBJ2-6; TRBD2 agrees at 14 bases. The CDR3 consists of 17 residues. Germline V gene sequence: CDR1 MDHEN, CDR2 SYDVKM. J gave up 2 bases and V 3 bases, and 0 bases lay outside the gene matches. The CDR3 sequence is CASSLGLAGAGANVLTF. In DNA, the CDR3 is TGTGCCAGCAGTTTGGGACTAGCGGGAGCTGGGGCCAACGTCCTGACTTTC.

V and J are TRBV9 and TRBJ2-3, with D perhaps TRBD1 or TRBD2 (5 bases each). Trimming took 4 bases from V and 2 from J, leaving 11 bases between them. This CDR3 has 14 amino acids. CDR1 is SGDLS and CDR2 is YYNGEE in the germline V gene. The CDR3 bases are TGTGCCAGCAGCAGGGACGGAGACACAGATACGCAGTATTTT. It codes for CASSRDGDTDTQYF.

The rearrangement joins TRBV7-2 to TRBJ2-2; 9 bases are shared with TRBD1. The CDR3 has 18 amino acids. CDR1 is SGHTA, CDR2 FQGNSA, per germline. The trim removed 6 bases at V and 6 bases at J, leaving 17 bases unmatched. The CDR3 coding sequence is TGTGCCAGCAGGGGTGGGACAGGGCCTTCTTCGAGGTCCGGGGAGCTGTTTTTT. Translating it yields CASRGGTGPSSRSGELFF.

The rearrangement joins TRBV11-1 to TRBJ2-1; D remains unclear. Germline CDR1 and CDR2: SGHAT and FQDESV (reference sequence). This CDR3 is built from 12 residues. Trimming took off 5 bases at V and 10 bases at J, with 12 bases between the two ends. As DNA, the CDR3 is TGTGCCAGCAGCCTGGTGGGCGGCGAGCAGTTCTTC. This translates into CASSLVGGEQFF.

The V call is TRBV6-6, the J call TRBJ1-6; 8 bases agree with TRBD1. The V gene end was trimmed by 6 bases and the J gene end by 9 bases; junction bases not matched to a gene: 7. The CDR3 consists of 14 residues. Germline values: CDR1 MNHNY, CDR2 SVGAGI (reference sequence). For the CDR3, the DNA is TGTGCCAGCAGATGGGACAGGTCTGGTTCACCCCTCCACTTT. It encodes CASRWDRSGSPLHF.

This clone was counted a single time. The chain joins TRBV3-1 (or the pseudogene TRBV3-2) to TRBJ1-4, with TRBD1 matching 8 bases. The V segment lost 5 bases and the J segment 1 base; nucleotides outside the gene matches: 3. Germline V lookup: CDR1 LGHDT, CDR2 YNNKEL (reference sequence). The CDR3 sequence is 15 residues long. The CDR3 DNA reads TGTGCCAGCAGCAACAGGGGGGAAACTAATGAAAAACTGTTTTTT. As protein: CASSNRGETNEKLFF.

V is TRBV7-9 and J is TRBJ2-7; 7 bases are a match to TRBD1. The germline V gene has CDR1 SEHNR and CDR2 FQNEAQ (reference sequence). Trimming took 5 bases from V and 6 from J; bases not matched to a gene: 4. The CDR3 is 12 amino acids. The chain's CDR3 is CASSRQGREQYF. CDR3 nucleotides: TGTGCCAGCAGCAGACAGGGTCGCGAGCAGTACTTC.

The CDR3 region has the DNA TGTGCCAGCACCCTAGGGGCAGGAGGGCTCTCACCCCTCCACTTT. Its protein is CASTLGAGGLSPLHF. The chain is built from TRBV28 and TRBJ1-6, with a weak D call TRBD1 (5 bases). Trimming pared 7 bases from V and 10 bases from J, leaving 20 bases between. The CDR3 is 15 amino acids. Germline CDR1 reads MDHEN; CDR2 reads SYDVKM.

The rearrangement joins TRBV27 to TRBJ2-7; 8 bases fit TRBD1. Germline-derived CDR1 and CDR2 are MNHEY and SMNVEV (reference sequence). Trimming took 2 bases from V and 7 from J; bases not matched to a gene: 7. The CDR3 has 14 amino acids. CDR3 coding DNA: TGTGCCAGCAGTTTAAGCAGGGGGCGCGGGGAGCAGTACTTC. It is translated as CASSLSRGRGEQYF.

The V and J genes are TRBV30 and TRBJ2-1; 7 positions match TRBD1. The CDR3 totals 12 residues. The germline V gene has CDR1 GTSNPN and CDR2 SVGIG (reference sequence). V shed 2 bases, J shed 9 bases, and the junction held 4 bases outside the gene matches. DNA of the CDR3: TGTGCCTGGAGTTACACAGGGGTTGAGCAGTTCTTC. This gives the protein CAWSYTGVEQFF.

The chain combines TRBV28 with TRBJ1-1; D may be TRBD1 (5 bases). Trimming took off 4 bases at V and 3 bases at J, with 18 bases between the two ends. Germline assignment: CDR1 MDHEN and CDR2 SYDVKM. The CDR3 loop spans 16 amino acids. The CDR3 reads CASSYGGTNPYTEAFF. CDR3 nucleotides: TGTGCCAGCAGTTACGGGGGGACGAACCCGTACACTGAAGCTTTCTTT.